This TCR beta chain derives from a study of blood T cell repertoires in COVID-19. Generated by immunoSEQ multiplex PCR, the TCRdb table keeps only in-frame clones and is missing some. The table shows about 670,000 clones, with about nine tenths occurring only once. The ends were cut back, 1 base at V and 3 bases at J, with 12 bases in the middle. Per germline, CDR1 LGHNA and CDR2 YSLEER. The CDR3 length is 15 residues. This TCR came from a woman younger than 35 with acute or convalescent COVID-19. The V gene is TRBV4-3, the J gene TRBJ1-1; the D gene is possibly TRBD1 (6 bases). The specimen sequenced was peripheral blood. Here the CDR3 DNA reads TGCGCCAGCAGCCAAGGGGAGGGGGAGGACACTGAAGCTTTCTTT. As protein: CASSQGEGEDTEAFF.